Judged by abundance, the clone carrying this T cell receptor (beta chain) is medium-sized. Distinct nucleotide sequences in the sample also encode this CDR3. Before thyroid surgery, none of the patients had received any treatment. TCRdb reanalyzed the PCR reads with MiXCR. Of under 20,000 clones listed, approximately 20% are singletons. The sample belongs to a study of metastatic and nonmetastatic thyroid tumors. Germline trimming cut 0 bases from V and 4 bases from J; bases unmatched to any gene: 6. The CDR3 has 14 residues. Germline V gene data show CDR1 as GTSNPN and CDR2 as SVGIG (reference sequence).

The TCR was taken from a female donor with papillary thyroid cancer or a benign thyroid nodule (not recorded which). Some clones in this sample may be carry-over from other donors' samples. The sequenced material came from tumor tissue. The V gene is TRBV30, the J gene TRBJ2-7, with TRBD1 matching over 7 bases. CDR3 sequence: CAWSVAGTAYEQYF. CDR3 DNA sequence: TGTGCCTGGAGTGTTGCCGGGACAGCGTACGAGCAGTACTTC.